This T cell receptor beta chain was observed in a study of CD8+ T cells in alopecia areata. As to this clone: Its matching antigen is unknown.

Whole-study results and caveats: Having one nonresponder leaves uncertain how baseline CD8+ expansion relates to response.

The CDR3 is made up of 16 amino acids. V was pared by 2 bases and J by 4 bases, with 20 bases between. Germline values: CDR1 GTSNPN, CDR2 SVGIG (reference sequence). Specified treatment: oral pan-JAK inhibitor, 5-10 mg twice daily. Following RNA extraction, reverse transcription yielded cDNA that acted as the sequencing template. Profiling relied on immunoSEQ multiplex PCR, and the TCRdb table lists in-frame clones only, not all of them. The sample yields over 150,000 clones, roughly 60% seen once. This material consisted of CD4+ T cells sorted from blood, taken at week 24, from a patient treated with tofacitinib. The sequence was collected from a human donor with alopecia areata. This chain uses TRBV30 with TRBJ1-1, with TRBD1 as a possible D gene (5 bases). The chain's CDR3 is CAWSQGVGTPTTEAFF. The CDR3 nucleotides are TGTGCCTGGAGTCAAGGGGTAGGGACTCCGACCACTGAAGCTTTCTTT.